This TCR beta chain was captured by sequencing in a study of blood T cell repertoires in COVID-19. Overall study context: Acute and convalescent COVID-19 samples came from the United States, Italy and Spain. T cells, B-cell-depleted T cells, or PBMCs provided the cDNA or gDNA that served as material.

Patients in Seattle were enrolled during active infection, then followed longitudinally. Original processing notes: Reference gene primers were amplified, and this amplification served to estimate nucleated cell counts. Clones were read by immunoSEQ multiplex PCR, and TCRdb kept only the in-frame ones, dropping some. That table gives V, J and clone size, and the DNA gave D and trimming. Among 150,000 to 200,000 clones listed, over 80% were seen once. The ends were cut back, 5 bases at V and 1 base at J, with 24 bases in the middle. This CDR3 is 18 amino acids long. CDR1 and CDR2 (germline): KGHSH, LQKENI.

The V and J genes are TRBV18 and TRBJ2-7; tentatively, D is TRBD2 (6 bases). The receptor was derived from a man in his thirties or forties with COVID-19, enrolled during active disease. The specimen was peripheral blood. In DNA, the CDR3 is TGTGCCAGCTCAATCCGGAGGATTAAGCGGGCTGCTTCCTACGAGCAGTACTTC. It codes for CASSIRRIKRAASYEQYF.